This paragraph covers one T cell receptor beta chain sequence. Antigen specificity is unknown. These data are taken from a study of T cells after yellow fever vaccination. Trimming stripped 7 bases from V and 5 bases from J, with 15 bases between. CDR1 is SGHTA and CDR2 is FQGNSA in the germline V gene. The CDR3 runs 14 residues. Notes on the study in general: Some clonotypes were seen in both the CD4 and the CD8 compartments. These made up a small share and likely arose from convergent recombination.

TCRdb itself ran the 5' RACE reads through MiXCR, one entry per CDR3 protein. The sample lists hundreds of thousands of distinct CDR3 sequences; 4.1% were seen once. The J gene is TRBJ2-1, the V gene TRBV7-2; D may be TRBD1 (6 bases). The receptor's source is a man younger than 35 who received the YFV17D yellow fever vaccine. The specimen was PBMCs, collected 5 days after the yellow fever booster vaccination. This CDR3 reads CASTRPNRDNEQFF. The CDR3 bases are TGTGCCAGCACGCGACCCAACAGGGACAATGAGCAGTTCTTC.